This is a list of T cell receptor beta chains from one sample in a study of blood T cell repertoires in COVID-19. Libraries were prepared by immunoSEQ multiplex PCR; TCRdb keeps only in-frame clonotypes and omits some of them. The profile covers some 89,000 clones, with 85% to 90% appearing a single time and approximately 15% taken by the ten largest. The sample taken for sequencing was peripheral blood. The source is a human donor in a cohort sampled during active COVID-19. The conserved cysteine and the conserved F or W are not part of the CDR3 here.

V gene	J gene	CDR3 protein
TRBV7-9	TRBJ2-7	ASSFRAGGYYEQY
TRBV27	TRBJ2-1	ASKTGRDEQF
TRBV4-1	TRBJ2-7	ASSQESPSSYEQY
TRBV10-1	TRBJ2-1	ASSESSLSPYNEQF
TRBV7-2	TRBJ2-2	ASSLDRGPGELF
TRBV7-8	TRBJ1-1	ASSQYRIWGGRMTTEAF
TRBV27	TRBJ2-7	ASSLTPPGGREQY
TRBV9	TRBJ2-7	ASSVRQGPGVEQY
TRBV27	TRBJ2-1	ASSIAGGPLNEQF
TRBV24-1	TRBJ2-7	ATSDRQGYEQY
TRBV5-4	TRBJ2-2	ASSFEVFGGELF
TRBV6-6	TRBJ1-2	ASSSARANYGYT
TRBV7-9	TRBJ1-4	ASSPGQGGEKLF
TRBV11-2	TRBJ2-3	ASSSRTDTQY
TRBV27	TRBJ2-1	ASPGLANYNEQF
TRBV6-4	TRBJ2-1	ASSLASGNFEQF
TRBV27	TRBJ2-1	ASTLLPGQNNEQF
TRBV6-2/TRBV6-3	TRBJ2-7	ASSYFQTSGLRSSYEQY
TRBV9	TRBJ2-2	ASSVVGTGAGELF
TRBV4-1	TRBJ2-2	ASSRVPGLAGGPGELF
TRBV6-5	TRBJ2-5	ASSYFSGTQETQY
TRBV6-5	TRBJ2-7	ASRPGTTTSYEQY
TRBV11-1	TRBJ2-3	ASSRETDTQY
TRBV10-3	TRBJ2-5	AISESVQGAQETQY
TRBV5-1	TRBJ2-5	ASTLGQIETQY
TRBV3-1/TRBV3-2	TRBJ2-7	ASSTDYEQY
TRBV6-5	TRBJ1-3	ASTGRGSGNTIY
TRBV9	TRBJ2-6	ASSVFPVSSGANVLT
TRBV10-1	TRBJ2-3	ASSETTDTQY
TRBV28	TRBJ2-5	AVRGQETQY
TRBV19	TRBJ2-2	ASRDRGSGELF
TRBV20-1	TRBJ2-1	SARENEQF
TRBV2	TRBJ2-1	ASSADRIEQF
TRBV13	TRBJ2-2	ASSRISGGNTGELF
TRBV11-1	TRBJ2-5	ASGRQGRYQETQY
TRBV5-4	TRBJ2-7	ASSKSGASPGEQY
TRBV18	TRBJ1-4	ASSRGEKLF
TRBV7-2	TRBJ1-1	ASSPGTGGRAEAF
TRBV5-4	TRBJ1-2	ASSGGQFYGYT
TRBV28	TRBJ2-7	ASSAPGQGAYEQY
TRBV27	TRBJ1-2	ASSLSTGGNYGYT
TRBV3-1/TRBV3-2	TRBJ2-1	ASSQEGWLVGRQF
TRBV7-9	TRBJ2-7	ASSSLTSGRIEQY
TRBV11-2	TRBJ1-5	ASSLGQGDGQPQH
TRBV3-1/TRBV3-2	TRBJ2-1	ASSQVGQRHNEQF
TRBV6-2/TRBV6-3	TRBJ1-1	ASSYSMDRGATEAF